One and the same sample provided the 8 T cell receptor beta chains below, sequenced in a study of tissue T cells after allogeneic stem cell transplantation. The table came from immunoSEQ multiplex PCR; TCRdb's copy has only in-frame clones and leaves some out. The sample contains about 6,700 clones, about half of which appear only once. The time point is: mouse harvest day 7 after allogeneic transplant. The graft held 10^6 splenic CD5+ T cells and 10^7 T-cell-depleted bone marrow cells. What was sequenced was gut tissue. The source of these receptors is a female BALB/c mouse given C57BL/6 T cells with graft-versus-host disease after an allogeneic hematopoietic cell transplant.

About this clone itself: The germline and genes are mouse ones. The CDR3 end is not reached by the read, which stops 1 residue before it; the germline J gene fills it in. The chain couples TRBV5 to TRBJ2-4; 7 positions match TRBD2. J gave up 0 bases and V 2 bases, and 2 bases lay outside the gene matches. This CDR3 has 15 residues. CDR1 LGHNA and CDR2 YNLKQL come from the germline V gene (reference sequence). The CDR3 is CASSQSGGSQNTLYF. The DNA read from the CDR3 is TGTGCCAGCAGCCAATCTGGGGGTAGTCAAAACACCTTGTAC.

This clone was seen only a few times. Germline and genes: mouse. With the read ending 1 residue before the CDR3 end, the germline J gene is used to fill in that end. V usage is TRBV26 and J usage is TRBJ1-2; 10 bases agree with TRBD1. This CDR3 comprises 15 residues. The germline CDR1 and CDR2 sequences are KGHPV and FQNQEV (reference sequence). V lost 2 bases, J lost 0 bases, and 0 bases stayed unmatched. CDR3 protein: CASSLGQGANSDYTF. The sequenced CDR3 bases are TGTGCCAGCAGTCTGGGACAGGGGGCAAACTCCGACTACACC.

To note about this clone: Germline and genes here are mouse. Incomplete CDR3 DNA: TGTGCCAGCAGTGGGACGGGGATTTCCAACGAAAGATTATTT. The encoded protein is CASSGTGISNERLF. The complete CDR3 reads CASSGTGISNERLFF. The chain recombines TRBV13-1 with TRBJ1-4; D remains ambiguous. The read stops 1 residue short of the end of the CDR3; the missing end is completed from the germline J gene. The germline CDR1 and CDR2 sequences are NSHNY and SYGAGN. Trimming cost V 3 bases and J 0 bases, with 9 bases left between them. CDR3 length: 15 residues.

A word on this clone: Gene names follow the mouse nomenclature. CDR3 DNA (partial): TGTGCCAGCAGCTTAGCGCTAGACACCCAGTAC. Protein product: CASSLALDTQY. The whole CDR3 region reads CASSLALDTQYF. The V gene is TRBV3, the J gene TRBJ2-5; D remains unclear. The read terminates 1 residue ahead of where the CDR3 ends, so the germline J gene completes it. The CDR3 runs 12 residues. The V and J ends lost 0 bases and 5 bases respectively, with 3 bases between them. Looked up from germline, CDR1 is SNHLY and CDR2 is FYNGKV (reference sequence).

This clone was observed a handful of times. Here the gene names and germline are mouse. Read coverage stops 1 residue before the CDR3 terminus; the germline J gene supplies the remainder. The V call is TRBV26, the J call TRBJ2-2, with D possibly being TRBD1 (6 bases). The CDR3 sequence is 15 residues long. Trimming left V 0 bases short and J 2 bases short, with 7 bases between. Germline CDR1 KGHPV, CDR2 FQNQEV (reference sequence). CDR3 bases read: TGTGCCAGCAGTCTGTCGAGGGGGAACACCGGGCAGCTCTAC. Amino acids: CASSLSRGNTGQLY. From start to end, the CDR3 is CASSLSRGNTGQLYF.

Worth noting for this clone: The listed genes are named as in mouse. Sequencing ends 1 residue short of the CDR3 end; the germline J gene provides the rest. V gene TRBV15 combines with J gene TRBJ1-1; D is ambiguous. Trimming cost V 7 bases and J 1 base, with 7 bases left between them. The CDR3 is 12 amino acids. Looked up from germline, CDR1 is SGHND and CDR2 is FRSKSL. The covered CDR3 bases are TGTGCCAGCACCGCAGGGAACACAGAAGTCTTC. Translation: CASTAGNTEVF. The full-length CDR3 reads as CASTAGNTEVFF.

Note on this clone: Gene names refer to mouse genes. From the germline J gene comes the end of the CDR3, since the read stops 1 residue before it. V usage is TRBV26 and J usage is TRBJ2-7; a weak D match, TRBD1 (6 bases). The germline V and J ends were trimmed by 0 bases and 0 bases, with 6 bases remaining between them. CDR1 and CDR2 (germline): KGHPV, FQNQEV (reference sequence). The CDR3 covers 14 residues. The sequenced CDR3 bases are TGTGCCAGCAGTCTGTCAGGGGGCTCCTATGAACAGTAC. Its protein product is CASSLSGGSYEQY. The entire CDR3 protein is CASSLSGGSYEQYF.

This clone was seen more than once but under ten times. All gene names here are mouse names. The read is 1 residue too short to cover the CDR3 end, so that end is filled in from the germline J gene. This chain links TRBV26 with TRBJ2-5; TRBD2 matches at 8 bases. This CDR3 is 16 amino acids long. Losses at the gene ends were 4 bases for V and 0 bases for J; bases not matched to a gene: 6. Germline V lookup: CDR1 KGHPV, CDR2 FQNQEV (reference sequence). The sequenced part of the CDR3 DNA is TGTGCCAGCAGTCCATTGGGGGGGTCTAACCAAGACACCCAGTAC. Its protein is CASSPLGGSNQDTQY. The full CDR3 is CASSPLGGSNQDTQYF.